This passage covers 10 T cell receptor beta chains from one sample sequenced in a study of blood T cells in healthy people across ages. The use of a sample-barcoded 5' primer and a J-beta primer mix characterized a second PCR of roughly 7 to 11 cycles. A single record per CDR3 protein comes from TCRdb applying MiXCR to the 5' RACE reads. The sample holds over 1,300,000 distinct CDR3 sequences; approximately 63% are singletons and the top ten take under 8.5%. Material for sequencing was blood. The origin of the receptors is a man between 18 and 29 years old in good health.

The chain joins TRBV28 to TRBJ1-2; D uncertain. Germline V gives CDR1 MDHEN, CDR2 SYDVKM. Trimming removed 5 bases from V and 5 bases from J, with 21 bases in between. The CDR3 runs to 16 residues. Here the CDR3 reads CASSAPGRAFSYGYTF. Here the CDR3 DNA reads TGTGCCAGCAGTGCGCCCGGTCGGGCATTCTCTTATGGCTACACCTTC.

This sequence joins TRBV6-5 and TRBJ1-5; D is possibly TRBD1 (6 bases). The V end lost 6 bases, the J end lost 5 bases, and 17 bases lay between the germline ends. The CDR3 runs to 15 residues. Germline CDR1 and CDR2: MNHEY and SVGAGI. The CDR3 spells CASSPRLQGHQPQHF. In nucleotides, the CDR3 is TGTGCCAGCAGCCCCCGGCTACAGGGCCATCAGCCCCAGCATTTT.

V is TRBV5-6 and J is TRBJ2-1; a weak D match, TRBD2 (5 bases). This CDR3 contains 16 residues. From germline, CDR1 is SGHDT and CDR2 YYEEEE. The V and J ends lost 6 bases and 4 bases respectively, with 20 bases between them. In DNA form, the CDR3 reads TGTGCCAGCATCGTATTCACTAGTGGTAGTTACAATGAGCAGTTCTTC. Protein: CASIVFTSGSYNEQFF.

This clonotype has a handful of counts. In DNA form, the CDR3 reads TGTGCCACCAGCAGAGATGGTGGAGGGTCCCCTTACGAGCAGTACTTC. Its translation is CATSRDGGGSPYEQYF. The chain employs TRBV15 and TRBJ2-7, with D tentatively TRBD2 (6 bases). V was clipped by 0 bases and J by 4 bases, with 16 bases between them. This CDR3 has 16 amino acids. Per the germline V gene, CDR1 is LNHNV and CDR2 is YYDKDF (reference sequence). The full variable domain, with the rest looked up from reference TRBV15 and TRBJ2-7, is DAMVIQNPRYQVTQFGKPVTLSCSQTLNHNVMYWYQQKSSQAPKLLFHYYDKDFNNEADTPDNFQSRRPNTSFCFLDIRSPGLGDTAMYLCATSRDGGGSPYEQYFGPGTRLTVT.

The chain couples TRBV15 to TRBJ2-4; the match to TRBD2 covers 11 bases. This CDR3 is built from 17 residues. The V gene end was trimmed by 2 bases and the J gene end by 5 bases; junction bases not matched to a gene: 8. Germline assignment: CDR1 LNHNV and CDR2 YYDKDF (reference sequence). The CDR3 reads CATSRSGLAGPQNIQYF. CDR3 sequence (DNA): TGTGCCACCAGCAGATCAGGACTAGCGGGCCCGCAAAACATTCAGTACTTC.

This chain links TRBV3-1 with TRBJ2-7; 11 nucleotides line up with TRBD2. The CDR3 has 19 residues. Germline CDR1 LGHDT, CDR2 YNNKEL (reference sequence). Germline trimming cut 0 bases from V and 4 bases from J; bases unmatched to any gene: 14. The CDR3 bases are TGTGCCAGCAGCCAAGAAAGAGAGACTAGCGGGGACGAAAAGTACGAGCAGTACTTC. Translating it yields CASSQERETSGDEKYEQYF.

V is TRBV20-1 and J is TRBJ2-1, with TRBD1 as a possible D gene (6 bases). CDR3 length: 15 residues. Germline assignment: CDR1 DFQATT and CDR2 SNEGSKA (reference sequence). V lost 5 bases to trimming and J lost 7 bases, with 21 bases between them. CDR3 coding DNA: TGCAGTGCTTTCACCCTGACAGGTGAGGGGAATGAGCAGTTCTTC. Translating gives CSAFTLTGEGNEQFF.

This clonotype was detected only a few times. The gene calls are TRBV13 and TRBJ2-5; 9 bases are shared with TRBD2. The germline V gene encodes CDR1 PRHDT and CDR2 FYEKMQ (reference sequence). With V trimmed by 8 bases and J by 11 bases, 12 bases remained unmatched. There are 13 residues in the CDR3. The CDR3 nucleotides read TGTGCCAGCGAAAATAGCGGGAGACGTGAGCAGTACTTC. This encodes CASENSGRREQYF.

The chain recombines TRBV19 with TRBJ2-4, with TRBD2 as a possible D gene (6 bases). Looked up from germline, CDR1 is LNHDA and CDR2 is SQIVND (reference sequence). The germline V and J ends were trimmed by 2 bases and 13 bases, with 12 bases remaining between them. CDR3 length: 12 amino acids. DNA for the CDR3: TGTGCCAGTAGTATAAGGAGGGAGGCCCAGTACTTC. It codes for CASSIRREAQYF.

The V call is TRBV20-1, the J call TRBJ2-5, with TRBD2 identical over 8 bases. The J call may be in error: the DNA end matches TRBJ2-7 better. The CDR3 is 15 amino acids. The germline gives CDR1 DFQATT, CDR2 SNEGSKA (reference sequence). The CDR3 reads CSAINKRESTGEQYF. For the CDR3, the DNA is TGCAGTGCTATCAATAAGCGGGAGTCCACGGGCGAGCAGTACTTC.